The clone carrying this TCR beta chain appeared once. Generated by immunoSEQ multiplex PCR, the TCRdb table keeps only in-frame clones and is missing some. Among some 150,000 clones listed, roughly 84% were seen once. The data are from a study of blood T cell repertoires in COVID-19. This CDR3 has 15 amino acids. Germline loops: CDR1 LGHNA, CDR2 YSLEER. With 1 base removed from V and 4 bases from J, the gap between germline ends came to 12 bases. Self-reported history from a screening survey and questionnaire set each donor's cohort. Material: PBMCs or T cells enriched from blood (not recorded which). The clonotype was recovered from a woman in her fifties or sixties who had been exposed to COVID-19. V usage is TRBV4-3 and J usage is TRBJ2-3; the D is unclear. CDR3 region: CASSQGSTVSDTQYF. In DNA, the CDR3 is TGCGCCAGCAGCCAAGGAAGTACTGTCTCAGATACGCAGTATTTT.